This T cell receptor (beta chain) was identified in a study of neurological immune-mediated disorders. By 5'RACE with 10-nucleotide random UMIs, the cDNA was made. Every sequencing run returned over 200 million TCR-beta sequences, which were derived from 15-18 subjects. TCRdb fed the 5' RACE reads into MiXCR, producing one record per CDR3 protein. There are some 60,000 distinct CDR3 sequences in the sample; about 10% occur only once, and 6.5% to 8.5% lies in the top ten. This clonotype was recorded many times. This sample's time point: longitudinal time-point 1 (baseline). Unsorted libraries were generated from 2 million PBMCs held at -80 degrees C. Looked up from germline, CDR1 is MNHEY and CDR2 is SVGEGT. The CDR3 extends over 14 amino acids. V lost 6 bases, J lost 1 base, and 12 bases lay in between.

The TCR originated in a male donor with HTLV-1-associated myelopathy (HAM/TSP). The chain combines TRBV6-2 or TRBV6-3 with TRBJ1-1; tentatively, D is TRBD1 (6 bases). Sequenced input: PBMCs. The CDR3 coding sequence is TGTGCCAGCAGCCTCGGACAGTGGAACACTGAAGCTTTCTTT. It codes for CASSLGQWNTEAFF.